This entry describes one TCR beta chain. The same CDR3 can be traced to other DNA sequences in this sample. Profiling relied on immunoSEQ multiplex PCR, and the TCRdb table lists in-frame clones only, not all of them. The sample records some 73,000 clones, 70% to 90% being singletons. This sample was taken from a study of OX40 agonist ivuxolimab in advanced cancers. Study-level information: Patients received ivuxolimab, an agonistic anti-OX40 (CD134) antibody.

From germline, CDR1 is MDHEN and CDR2 SYDVKM. V lost 6 bases and J 4 bases, leaving 13 bases between the germline ends. The CDR3 is 14 amino acids. The TCR originated in an adult with an advanced solid tumor such as melanoma, head and neck, liver or kidney cancer. The sequencing here drew on CD4+ or CD8+ T cells sorted from blood, taken in a trial of the OX40 agonist ivuxolimab. This sequence joins TRBV28 and TRBJ1-5; D remains ambiguous. Here the CDR3 reads CASRRSTLNQPQHF. CDR3 bases: TGTGCCAGCAGACGATCGACACTAAATCAGCCCCAGCATTTT.